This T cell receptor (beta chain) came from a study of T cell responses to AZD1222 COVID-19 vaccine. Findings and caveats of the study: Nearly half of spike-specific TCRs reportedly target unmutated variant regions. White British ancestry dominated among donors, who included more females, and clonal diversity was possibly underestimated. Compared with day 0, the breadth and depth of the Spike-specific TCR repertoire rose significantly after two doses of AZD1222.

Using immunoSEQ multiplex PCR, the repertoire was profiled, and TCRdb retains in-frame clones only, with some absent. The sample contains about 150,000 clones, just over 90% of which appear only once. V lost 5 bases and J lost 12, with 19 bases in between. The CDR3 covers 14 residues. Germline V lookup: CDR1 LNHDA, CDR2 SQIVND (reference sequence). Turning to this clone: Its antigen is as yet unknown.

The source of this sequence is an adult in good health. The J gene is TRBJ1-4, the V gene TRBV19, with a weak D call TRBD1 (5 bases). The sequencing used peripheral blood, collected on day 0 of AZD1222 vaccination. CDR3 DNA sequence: TGTGCCAGTAGTCCACGGACACCCCCCGCTGAACTGTTTTTT. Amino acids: CASSPRTPPAELFF.